Listed below are T cell receptor beta chains from one sample, sequenced in a study of CD8 T cells in ankylosing spondylitis. Via MiXCR, TCRdb re-called the 5' RACE reads, giving one row per CDR3 protein. The sample has some 220,000 distinct CDR3 sequences; around 6.6% are singletons. Sequencing input: blood, either unsorted or a sorted T cell fraction (not recorded which). The receptors were sampled from a male donor with ankylosing spondylitis. Both conserved end residues are part of each CDR3. A D gene is named only where the DNA matches it firmly. Size is stated for part of the rows, as once, few or many counts, or as a class when the clone is expanded.

v_gene	j_gene	d_gene	abundance	CDR3aa	CDR3nt
TRBV27	TRBJ1-6	.	many	CASSLLGTTGMGPLHF	TGTGCCAGCAGTTTGTTGGGTACCACCGGTATGGGACCCCTCCACTTT
TRBV5-1	TRBJ2-5	.	many	CASSFQGSGETQYF	TGCGCCAGCAGCTTTCAGGGGTCAGGAGAGACCCAGTACTTC
TRBV2	TRBJ1-2	.	many	CASRGPGHGYTF	TGTGCCAGCCGAGGACCAGGCCATGGCTACACCTTC
TRBV7-9	TRBJ1-2	.	many	CASSDGGPYGYTF	TGTGCCAGCAGCGATGGGGGTCCGTATGGCTACACCTTC
TRBV5-5	TRBJ1-2	.	few	CASSPWMSQGMSGYTF	TGTGCCAGCAGCCCTTGGATGTCTCAGGGAATGTCTGGCTACACCTTC
TRBV28	TRBJ2-5	TRBD1	many	CASSPDRDRGQETQYF	TGTGCCAGCAGTCCGGACAGGGATCGAGGGCAAGAGACCCAGTACTTC
TRBV19	TRBJ2-1	.	few	CASRDLGAYNEQFF	TGTGCCAGTAGGGACTTAGGGGCCTACAATGAGCAGTTCTTC
TRBV5-5	TRBJ2-4	TRBD1	.	CASSGRGLDIQYF	TGTGCCAGCAGCGGCAGGGGGCTGGACATTCAGTACTTC
TRBV10-3	TRBJ1-6	.	many	CAISVTQGGSPLHF	TGTGCCATCAGTGTAACCCAGGGCGGTTCACCCCTCCACTTT
TRBV12-3/TRBV12-4	TRBJ1-2	TRBD1	many	CASSLEYGDRGGGYTF	TGTGCCAGCAGCCTAGAGTATGGGGACAGGGGAGGAGGCTACACCTTC
TRBV27	TRBJ1-1	.	many	CASSLSLGIGWDTEAFF	TGTGCCAGCAGTCTAAGCCTTGGAATCGGCTGGGACACTGAAGCTTTCTTT
TRBV4-3	TRBJ1-5	.	.	CASSQGSALGPQHF	TGCGCCAGCAGCCAAGGCAGCGCGCTGGGGCCCCAGCATTTT
TRBV6-5	TRBJ1-1	.	.	CASSYPTGKYTEAFF	TGTGCCAGCAGTTACCCGACAGGCAAATACACTGAAGCTTTCTTT
TRBV9	TRBJ2-7	.	.	CASSLGRDAHYEQYF	TGTGCCAGCAGCCTAGGACGGGACGCTCACTACGAGCAGTACTTC
TRBV14	TRBJ2-5	.	.	CASSQIPDKETQYF	TGTGCCAGCAGCCAGATACCAGATAAGGAGACCCAGTACTTC
TRBV2	TRBJ2-7	TRBD1	many	CASSLITITRTGAYEQYF	TGTGCCAGCAGCCTAATCACGATAACGAGGACAGGGGCCTACGAGCAGTACTTC
TRBV27	TRBJ2-7	TRBD1	many	CASSFGGTGTYEQYF	TGTGCCAGCAGTTTCGGTGGGACAGGGACCTACGAGCAGTACTTC
TRBV20-1	TRBJ2-3	.	.	CSPKRNTQYF	TGCAGCCCGAAGAGAAATACGCAGTATTTT
TRBV6-2/TRBV6-3	TRBJ2-5	.	many	CASSYPAGRQETQYF	TGTGCCAGCAGTTATCCGGCGGGCAGACAAGAGACCCAGTACTTC
TRBV6-4	TRBJ1-1	.	many	CASSEKDNTEAFF	TGTGCCAGCAGTGAGAAGGACAACACTGAAGCTTTCTTT
TRBV18	TRBJ2-7	TRBD1	few	CASSPPGTDYEQYF	TGTGCCAGCTCACCACCGGGGACAGACTACGAGCAGTACTTC
TRBV25-1	TRBJ1-2	.	many	CASSERGGYGYTF	TGTGCCAGCAGTGAGAGGGGTGGCTATGGCTACACCTTC
TRBV4-2	TRBJ2-1	.	few	CASSHILGLNEQFF	TGTGCCAGCAGCCACATACTAGGACTCAATGAGCAGTTCTTC
TRBV6-5	TRBJ2-5	.	many	CASSYDGETQYF	TGTGCCAGCAGTTACGACGGAGAGACCCAGTACTTC
TRBV27	TRBJ2-1	TRBD2	few	CASSLGAGGWRDNEQFF	TGTGCCAGCAGTTTAGGGGCGGGGGGTTGGAGGGACAATGAGCAGTTCTTC
TRBV2	TRBJ1-5	.	many	CASTGTGNQPQHF	TGTGCCAGCACCGGGACCGGGAATCAGCCCCAGCATTTT
TRBV5-1	TRBJ1-2	.	many	CASSLGLDYTF	TGCGCCAGCAGCTTGGGGCTAGACTACACCTTC
TRBV28	TRBJ1-2	.	many	CASSLGGIYGYTF	TGTGCCAGCAGTTTAGGGGGCATCTATGGCTACACCTTC
TRBV7-9	TRBJ1-3	.	many	CASSPQGPGNTIYF	TGTGCCAGCAGCCCACAAGGTCCTGGAAACACCATATATTTT
TRBV12-3/TRBV12-4	TRBJ1-2	.	many	CASSLRGGDGYTF	TGTGCCAGCAGTTTAAGAGGGGGGGATGGCTACACCTTC
TRBV27	TRBJ2-3	.	many	CASSFLSTDTQYF	TGTGCCAGCAGTTTCCTCAGCACAGATACGCAGTATTTT
TRBV28	TRBJ1-4	.	many	CASTPGSANEKLFF	TGTGCCAGCACCCCCGGGTCGGCTAATGAAAAACTGTTTTTT
TRBV20-1	TRBJ2-7	.	.	CSARDPFLGNYEQYF	TGCAGTGCTAGAGACCCTTTCTTGGGGAACTACGAGCAGTACTTC